This entry lists 18 T cell receptor beta chains sequenced from one sample in a study of T cell responses to AZD1222 COVID-19 vaccine. The protocol was immunoSEQ multiplex PCR, while the TCRdb copy is restricted to in-frame clones and leaves out a portion. The profile shows some 99,000 clones, 70% to 90% of them singletons. The source was peripheral blood, collected on day 0 of MenACWY control vaccination. The receptors were gathered from an adult in good health.

The chain carries TRBV27 and TRBJ2-2, with D unclear. The germline V and J ends were trimmed by 6 bases and 3 bases, with 11 bases remaining between them. This CDR3 comprises 14 residues. Germline lookup yields CDR1 MNHEY and CDR2 SMNVEV (reference sequence). CDR3 in DNA: TGTGCCAGCAGAATAGCCGGGTACACCGGGGAGCTGTTTTTT. Its translation: CASRIAGYTGELFF.

This clone has only a few counts. The DNA for the CDR3 is TGTGCCAGCAGCCAAGGCCGAACTAGCGTTGGCACAGATACGCAGTATTTT. Translation gives CASSQGRTSVGTDTQYF. V gene TRBV3-1 (or the pseudogene TRBV3-2) combines with J gene TRBJ2-3; TRBD2 matches at 7 bases. Per the germline V gene, CDR1 is LGHDT and CDR2 is YNNKEL (reference sequence). This CDR3 has 17 amino acids. V dropped 1 base and J dropped 1; count of bases not matched to a gene: 8.

The rearrangement uses TRBV9 and TRBJ2-1; no definite D call. Germline assignment: CDR1 SGDLS and CDR2 YYNGEE. This CDR3 has 15 residues. The V end was cut by 2 bases, the J end by 9 bases, with 18 bases between. CDR3 in DNA: TGTGCCAGCAGCGTGGGCTCAGTTCTTGTTAGTGAGCAGTTCTTC. It encodes CASSVGSVLVSEQFF.

This clone has only one observation. An end of the junction differs from the germline gene, which may be a read error. The gene calls are TRBV6-5 and TRBJ1-1; D is undetermined. CDR1 is MNHEY, CDR2 SVGAGI, per germline. The CDR3 spans 14 residues. The CDR3 bases are TGTGCCAGCGGTTACATGGGCAGGAACACTGAAGCTTTCTTT. Translation: CASGYMGRNTEAFF.

This clone was recorded only once. A read error is possible here, since a much larger clone lies one base away. The chain has TRBV11-2 and TRBJ1-6; 9 nucleotides agree with TRBD1. This CDR3 region has 14 residues. The V segment lost 5 bases and the J segment 7 bases; nucleotides outside the gene matches: 3. CDR1 and CDR2 from the germline V gene are SGHAT and FQNNGV. The CDR3 here is CASSLGQGNSPLHF. The CDR3 DNA is TGTGCCAGCAGCCTAGGACAGGGGAATTCACCCCTCCACTTT. The full variable domain, in which reference TRBV11-2 and TRBJ1-6 provide the parts outside the CDR3, is EAGVAQSPRYKIIEKRQSVAFWCNPISGHATLYWYQQILGQGPKLLIQFQNNGVVDDSQLPKDRFSAERLKGVDSTLKIQPAKLEDSAVYLCASSLGQGNSPLHFGNGTRLTVT.

The chain is built from TRBV7-6 and TRBJ1-1; 8 nucleotides agree with TRBD1. V dropped 4 bases and J dropped 0; count of bases not matched to a gene: 10. The V gene's germline CDR1 is SGHVS and CDR2 FNYEAQ. The CDR3 covers 17 residues. The CDR3 is CASSSGPGTGLNTEAFF. For the CDR3, the DNA is TGTGCCAGCAGCTCTGGTCCCGGGACAGGTTTGAACACTGAAGCTTTCTTT.

The chain is built from TRBV3-1 (or the pseudogene TRBV3-2) and TRBJ2-5; 11 positions agree with TRBD2. The CDR3 is 17 residues long. Trimming cost V 0 bases and J 1 base; bases outside gene matches: 4. Germline assignment: CDR1 LGHDT and CDR2 YNNKEL (reference sequence). CDR3 in DNA: TGTGCCAGCAGCCAAGATTACGGACTAGCGGGCCAAGAGACCCAGTACTTC. As protein: CASSQDYGLAGQETQYF.

The J gene is TRBJ2-3, the V gene TRBV20-1, with 8 nucleotides matching TRBD2. CDR3 size: 15 residues. Germline V gives CDR1 DFQATT, CDR2 SNEGSKA (reference sequence). Trimming removed 3 bases from V and 1 base from J; junction bases left unmatched: 6. The CDR3, as DNA: TGCAGTGCTAGTACCGGGACTAGAGGCACAGATACGCAGTATTTT. Protein product: CSASTGTRGTDTQYF.

The sample holds a few counts of this clone. The chain joins TRBV7-2 to TRBJ1-3; D gene ambiguous. The CDR3 is 16 amino acids. Germline lookup yields CDR1 SGHTA and CDR2 FQGNSA. With 7 bases removed from V and 4 bases from J, the gap between germline ends came to 20 bases. In DNA, the CDR3 is TGTGCCAGCACCCTACAGACGGGGTTGGCGGGAAACACCATATATTTT. Amino acid sequence: CASTLQTGLAGNTIYF.

The chain uses TRBV12-3 or TRBV12-4 and TRBJ1-2; D gene ambiguous. The V end was cut by 3 bases, the J end by 4 bases, with 6 bases between. There are 12 residues in the CDR3. The CDR3 sequence: CASSLGSYGYTF. DNA of the CDR3: TGTGCCAGCAGTTTGGGTAGCTATGGCTACACCTTC.

The chain combines TRBV5-4 with TRBJ2-1; tentative D call: TRBD2 (6 bases). This CDR3 spans 18 amino acids. Per germline, CDR1 SGHNT and CDR2 YYREEE (reference sequence). V was cut by 3 bases and J by 0 bases, with 19 bases left in between. CDR3 sequence: CASSYVPGLRSSYNEQFF. CDR3 DNA: TGTGCCAGCAGCTATGTCCCGGGACTGAGGTCCTCCTACAATGAGCAGTTCTTC.

The chain combines TRBV10-2 with TRBJ2-4; D ambiguous. V was pared by 6 bases and J by 0 bases, with 12 bases between. The CDR3 runs 15 residues. Germline CDR1 WSHSY, CDR2 SAAADI. The CDR3: CASRVDGPAKNIQYF. The CDR3 bases are TGCGCCAGCAGAGTCGACGGGCCAGCCAAAAACATTCAGTACTTC.

This chain connects TRBV9 to TRBJ2-7; no clear D gene. CDR1 is SGDLS and CDR2 is YYNGEE in the germline V gene. V shed 3 bases and J shed 2 bases, with 9 bases lying between them. The CDR3 is made up of 13 amino acids. CDR3 nucleotide sequence: TGTGCCAGCAGCGCCGGATCCGCCTACGAGCAGTACTTC. This gives the protein CASSAGSAYEQYF. The complete variable domain, with remaining parts taken from reference TRBV9 and TRBJ2-7, reads DSGVTQTPKHLITATGQRVTLRCSPRSGDLSVYWYQQSLDQGLQFLIQYYNGEERAKGNILERFSAQQFPDLHSELNLSSLELGDSALYFCASSAGSAYEQYFGPGTRLTVT.

The chain carries TRBV11-2 and TRBJ2-7, with 8 bases matching TRBD1. The CDR3 loop spans 14 amino acids. Germline V CDR1 and CDR2: SGHAT, FQNNGV. V lost 3 bases and J lost 2; bases outside the gene matches: 3. CDR3 sequence (DNA): TGTGCCAGCAGCTTCCGGGACAGGACCTACGAGCAGTACTTC. Translated, it gives CASSFRDRTYEQYF.

CDR3 loop: CASSSWTRYNEQFF. The CDR3 nucleotides are TGTGCCAGCAGCTCTTGGACGCGTTACAATGAGCAGTTCTTC. The chain uses TRBV5-4 and TRBJ2-1; D gene unclear. Trimming removed 3 bases at V and 4 bases at J, with 11 bases between. This CDR3 has 14 amino acids. The germline V gene has CDR1 SGHNT and CDR2 YYREEE (reference sequence).

V is TRBV6-6 and J is TRBJ1-1; D remains unclear. The ends were cut back, 8 bases at V and 2 bases at J, with 18 bases in the middle. Germline CDR1 MNHNY, CDR2 SVGAGI (reference sequence). This CDR3 has 15 amino acids. The CDR3 region has the DNA TGTGCCAGCTCCCGTGAAGGTACAGTCAACACTGAAGCTTTCTTT. This translates into CASSREGTVNTEAFF.

The chain recombines TRBV24-1 with TRBJ1-2; no reliable D call. With 3 bases removed from V and 8 bases from J, the gap between germline ends came to 9 bases. The CDR3 is 12 residues long. The germline CDR1 and CDR2 sequences are KGHDR and SFDVKD. The CDR3: CATSDGYSGYTF. In nucleotides, the CDR3 is TGTGCCACCAGTGATGGGTACTCGGGCTACACCTTC.

The chain couples TRBV9 to TRBJ1-1; TRBD1 is a possible D gene (5 bases). CDR1 and CDR2 (germline): SGDLS, YYNGEE. The CDR3 runs to 13 residues. The germline V and J ends were trimmed by 3 bases and 0 bases, with 6 bases remaining between them. The CDR3 DNA is TGTGCCAGCAGCGGGGGGGTGAACACTGAAGCTTTCTTT. The encoded protein is CASSGGVNTEAFF.